This T cell receptor (beta chain) came from a study of CD4 T cells in relation to SARS-CoV-2 and coronaviruses (dated by TCRdb to about 2021). For the wider study: The ViraFEST assay cultured PBMCs with antigen for 10 days, then sequenced TCR beta CDR3s to find antigen-specific clonal expansions. The negative reference condition was either a culture with an HIV-1 Nef peptide pool or a culture with no peptide. HLA restriction was mapped for shared crossreactive spike epitopes using patient-derived lymphoblastoid cell lines. At the level of individual TCR clonotypes, the study evaluated whether memory CD4+ T cells crossreact between the spike proteins of SARS-CoV-2 and those of common cold coronaviruses. The Adaptive Biotechnologies TCR-sequencing kit was used to sequence samples from a few pre-COVID donors and the naive versus memory experiments, whereas other data were Illumina-based. A different, Illumina-based TCR-beta assay was used to sequence expansion assays from other donors in the study. The full study reports these points: Crossreactive clones showed significantly weaker SARS-CoV-2-driven expansion than monoreactive clones, consistent with antigenic imprinting. In around two thirds of donors, memory CD4+ clonotypes turned up that crossrecognized SARS-CoV-2 and at least one common cold coronavirus spike. Pre-pandemic and post-infection samples were not both contributed by any donor, so tracing of the source of pre-existing responses was limited. Because the crossreactivity analysis focused on spike protein, crossreactivity against other viral proteins was not assessed. The study was limited by small numbers of patients and tested TCRs.

The CDR3 starts with the cysteine, ends with the phenylalanine, and has 19 residues. The entry retains the CDR3 DNA only, 57 bases that are in frame from base 1. V lost 0 bases and J lost 1 base; the stretch between them is 19 bases long. The germline V gene sets CDR1 to LGHNT and CDR2 to FRNRAP. For this clone: Its antigen remains undetermined. It has no much larger one-base neighbor in the sample; base qualities were not kept.

The library was prepared using the immunoSEQ multiplex PCR assay. The study's own analysis went as follows. During preprocessing, nonproductive sequences were discarded, as were any CDR3s that did not begin with C, did not end with F or W, or were shorter than 7 amino acids. The MANAFEST web app was used to call antigen-specific clonotypes on the basis of expansion compared with the reference and with other culture wells. To be counted as positive, a clone had to show significant expansion compared with the reference culture, at an FDR below 0.05, in 2 of 3 replicate wells. For a clone to be considered positive, significant expansion relative to all other tandem wells and an odds ratio above 5 were also required. After three terminal residues were trimmed from each end, CDR3 homology was quantified as pairwise Levenshtein distance using the stringdist R package. In TCRdb, the immuneACCESS table is reduced to in-frame sequences with V and J assigned. These tables do not hold every clone; where another copy was compared, an unresolved V gene accounts for under half, and the others remain unexplained. That table furnishes V, J and clone size, whereas the DNA furnished D and trimming. The table for this sample lists around 24,000 clones; 65% to 80% of them were counted only once. The ten largest clonotypes hold about an eighth of the sample.

CD4+ T cells from unexposed donors were collected before the COVID-19 pandemic (2011-2018). After more than nine days of culture, CD4+ T cells were isolated with the EasySep CD4+ T cell isolation kit. As cell numbers permitted, CD4+ T cells from unexposed donors were tested for reactivity to SARS-CoV-2 S and N and to four common cold coronavirus spike pools. About 1.8 million PBMCs per well were cultured in IMDM with approximately 5% human AB serum and around 10 IU/ml IL-2. Half of the culture medium was replaced with fresh IL-2-containing medium on days 3 and 7. Triplicate replicate wells were generally used for each peptide culture condition. The leukapheresis product for the unexposed donors was obtained through commercial purchase. Ficoll-Paque PLUS gradient centrifugation was used to isolate PBMCs from leukapheresis product or whole blood. PBMCs were either cryopreserved at -140°C or used fresh in the expansion assay. The QIAamp Micro DNA Kit was used to extract genomic DNA from the CD4+ T cells.

This sequence uses TRBV12-5 and TRBJ1-5; the D gene lacks a confident call. The sequence was collected from a human donor in good health. The sequenced sample consisted of CD4+ T cells from PBMCs, cultured in vitro. The DNA is TGTGCTAGTGGTTTGGTACACGATGGAAGGGTAGTAAGCAATCAGCCCCAGCATTTT. Its coded protein is CASGLVHDGRVVSNQPQHF.